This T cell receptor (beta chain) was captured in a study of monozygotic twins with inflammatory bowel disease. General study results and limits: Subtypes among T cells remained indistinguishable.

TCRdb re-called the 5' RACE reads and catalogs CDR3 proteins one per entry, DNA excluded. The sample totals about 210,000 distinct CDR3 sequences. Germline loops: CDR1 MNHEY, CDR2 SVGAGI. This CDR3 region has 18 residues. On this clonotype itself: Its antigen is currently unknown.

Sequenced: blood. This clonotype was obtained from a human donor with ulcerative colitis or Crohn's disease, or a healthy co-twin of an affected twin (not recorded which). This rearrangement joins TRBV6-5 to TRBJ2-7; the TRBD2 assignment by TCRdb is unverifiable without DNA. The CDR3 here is CASSSMGPQGPISYEQYF.